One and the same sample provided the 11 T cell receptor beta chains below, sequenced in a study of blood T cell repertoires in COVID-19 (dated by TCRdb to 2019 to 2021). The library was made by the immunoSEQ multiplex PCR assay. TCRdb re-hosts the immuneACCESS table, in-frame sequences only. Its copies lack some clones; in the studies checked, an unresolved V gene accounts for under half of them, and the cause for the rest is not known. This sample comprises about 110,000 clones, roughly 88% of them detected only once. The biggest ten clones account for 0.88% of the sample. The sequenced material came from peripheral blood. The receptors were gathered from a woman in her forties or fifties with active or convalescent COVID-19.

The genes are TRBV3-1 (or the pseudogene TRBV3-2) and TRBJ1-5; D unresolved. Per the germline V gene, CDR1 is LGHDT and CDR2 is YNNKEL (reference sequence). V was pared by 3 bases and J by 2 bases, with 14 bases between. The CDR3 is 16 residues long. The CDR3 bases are TGTGCCAGCAGCCAGACTCCGGCCGGTGGCAATCAGCCCCAGCATTTT. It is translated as CASSQTPAGGNQPQHF.

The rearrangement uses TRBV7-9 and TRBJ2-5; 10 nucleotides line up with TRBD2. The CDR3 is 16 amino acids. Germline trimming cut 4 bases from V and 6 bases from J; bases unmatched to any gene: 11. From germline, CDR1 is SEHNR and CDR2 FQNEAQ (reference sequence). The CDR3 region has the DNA TGTGCCAGCAGCTCGGACTCTAGCGGGAGAGGAAAGACCCAGTACTTC. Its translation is CASSSDSSGRGKTQYF.

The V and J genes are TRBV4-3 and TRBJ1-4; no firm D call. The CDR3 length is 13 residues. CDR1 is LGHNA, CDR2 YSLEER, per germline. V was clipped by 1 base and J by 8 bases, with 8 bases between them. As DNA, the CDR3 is TGCGCCAGCAGCCAAGCGACTCGGGAAAAACTGTTTTTT. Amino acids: CASSQATREKLFF.

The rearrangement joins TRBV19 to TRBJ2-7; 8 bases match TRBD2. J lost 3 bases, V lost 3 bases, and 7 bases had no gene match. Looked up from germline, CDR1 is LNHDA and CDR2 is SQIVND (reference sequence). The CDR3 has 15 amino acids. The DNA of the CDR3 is TGTGCCAGTAGTATGGGGAGCGGGAGAAACTACGAGCAGTACTTC. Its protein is CASSMGSGRNYEQYF.

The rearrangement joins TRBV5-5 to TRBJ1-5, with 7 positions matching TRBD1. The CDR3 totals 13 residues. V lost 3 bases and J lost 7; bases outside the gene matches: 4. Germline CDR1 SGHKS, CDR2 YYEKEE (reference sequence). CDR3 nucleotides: TGTGCCAGCAGCTCGACAGGGCAACAGCCCCAGCATTTT. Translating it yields CASSSTGQQPQHF.

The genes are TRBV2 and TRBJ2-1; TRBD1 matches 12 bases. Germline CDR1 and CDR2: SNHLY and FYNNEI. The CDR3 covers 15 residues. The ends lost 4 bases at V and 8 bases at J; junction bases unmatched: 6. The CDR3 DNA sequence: TGTGCCAGCAGTGGCCGGGACAGGGGGCTCTATGAGCAGTTCTTC. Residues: CASSGRDRGLYEQFF.

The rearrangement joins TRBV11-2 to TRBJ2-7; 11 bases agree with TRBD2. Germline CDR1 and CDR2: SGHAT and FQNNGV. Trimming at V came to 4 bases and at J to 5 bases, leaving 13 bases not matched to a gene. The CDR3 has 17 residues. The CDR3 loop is CASSWGRIAGGPDEQYF. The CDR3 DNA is TGTGCCAGCAGCTGGGGCCGAATAGCGGGAGGGCCAGACGAGCAGTACTTC. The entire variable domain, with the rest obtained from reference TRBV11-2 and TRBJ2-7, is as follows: EAGVAQSPRYKIIEKRQSVAFWCNPISGHATLYWYQQILGQGPKLLIQFQNNGVVDDSQLPKDRFSAERLKGVDSTLKIQPAKLEDSAVYLCASSWGRIAGGPDEQYFGPGTRLTVT.

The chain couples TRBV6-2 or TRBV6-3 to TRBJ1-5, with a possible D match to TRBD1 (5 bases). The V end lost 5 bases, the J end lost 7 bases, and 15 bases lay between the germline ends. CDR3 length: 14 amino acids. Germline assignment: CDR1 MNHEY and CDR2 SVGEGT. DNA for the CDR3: TGTGCCAGCAGTGCGGATAGGGGTTCGCAGCCCCAGCATTTT. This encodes CASSADRGSQPQHF.

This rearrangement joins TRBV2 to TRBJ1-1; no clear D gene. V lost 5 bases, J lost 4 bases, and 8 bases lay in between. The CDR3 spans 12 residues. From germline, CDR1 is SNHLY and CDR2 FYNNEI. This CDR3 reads CASSISRTEAFF. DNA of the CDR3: TGTGCCAGCAGTATTTCCCGCACTGAAGCTTTCTTT.

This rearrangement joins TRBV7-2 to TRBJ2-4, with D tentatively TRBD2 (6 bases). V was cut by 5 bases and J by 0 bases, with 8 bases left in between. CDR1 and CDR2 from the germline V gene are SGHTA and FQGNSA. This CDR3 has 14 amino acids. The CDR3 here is CASSQGLAKNIQYF. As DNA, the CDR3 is TGTGCCAGCAGCCAGGGACTAGCCAAAAACATTCAGTACTTC. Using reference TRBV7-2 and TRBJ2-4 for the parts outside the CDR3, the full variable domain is GAGVSQSPSNKVTEKGKDVELRCDPISGHTALYWYRQSLGQGLEFLIYFQGNSAPDKSGLPSDRFSAERTGGSVSTLTIQRTQQEDSAVYLCASSQGLAKNIQYFGAGTRLSVL.

This CDR3 reads CASRNVAGVNYGYTF. The CDR3 DNA follows: TGTGCCAGCAGGAATGTTGCGGGTGTTAACTATGGCTACACCTTC. V is TRBV28 and J is TRBJ1-2; the D is unclear. Germline lookup yields CDR1 MDHEN and CDR2 SYDVKM. This CDR3 is 15 amino acids long. The V end was cut by 6 bases, the J end by 1 base, with 15 bases between.